A single sample is the source of the 12 T cell receptor beta chains below, sequenced in a study of patients and donors after allogeneic stem cell transplantation. TCRdb re-analysed the RT-PCR reads in MiXCR, keeping a single row per CDR3 protein. The sample gives hundreds of thousands of distinct CDR3 sequences, around 15% of which show up once; 7.2% is in the top ten. Sequenced sample: blood, either unsorted or a sorted T cell fraction (not recorded which). The receptors shown here come from a human donor who was either an allogeneic HSCT recipient or a stem cell or donor lymphocyte infusion donor (not recorded which). It is not recorded whose cells these are; they may come from a transplant donor.

This clonotype was observed a handful of times. The V gene is TRBV20-1, the J gene TRBJ2-7; tentative D call: TRBD1 (5 bases). CDR1 DFQATT and CDR2 SNEGSKA come from the germline V gene (reference sequence). The CDR3 loop spans 13 amino acids. With 0 bases removed from V and 4 bases from J, the gap between germline ends came to 10 bases. The CDR3: CSARDPDSYEQYF. CDR3 nucleotide sequence: TGCAGTGCTAGAGACCCAGACAGTTACGAGCAGTACTTC.

This sequence joins TRBV30 and TRBJ2-4; unclear D gene. The ends were cut back, 5 bases at V and 2 bases at J, with 16 bases in the middle. There are 15 residues in the CDR3. Germline V lookup: CDR1 GTSNPN, CDR2 SVGIG (reference sequence). In nucleotides, the CDR3 is TGTGCCTGGGCTGGGTGGGGTCGTTCCAAAAACATTCAGTACTTC. Its translation is CAWAGWGRSKNIQYF.

This chain links TRBV30 with TRBJ2-6; D is unclear. This CDR3 is 17 amino acids long. The germline CDR1 and CDR2 sequences are GTSNPN and SVGIG (reference sequence). V dropped 4 bases and J dropped 0 bases, with 16 bases sitting between them. CDR3 nucleotide sequence: TGTGCCTGGACTCGGCCTCTACAAAGCTCTGGGGCCAACGTCCTGACTTTC. It codes for CAWTRPLQSSGANVLTF.

This clonotype was seen ten or more times. The rearrangement uses TRBV21-1 and TRBJ2-1; the table gives TRBD1 as D, unverified against the DNA. TRBV21-1 is termed a pseudogene. The CDR3 runs to 14 residues. CDR3 sequence: CASFLRTDYNEQFF. CDR3 DNA: TGTGCCAGCTTTCTTAGGACAGACTACAATGAGCAGTTCTTC.

The gene calls are TRBV12-3 or TRBV12-4 and TRBJ2-1; 11 nucleotides align to TRBD2. Trimming at V came to 5 bases and at J to 11 bases, leaving 5 bases not matched to a gene. This CDR3 has 13 residues. This chain's CDR3 is CASSTLAGGKQFF. In nucleotides, the CDR3 is TGTGCCAGCAGTACCCTAGCGGGGGGCAAGCAGTTCTTC.

The rearrangement joins TRBV9 to TRBJ2-3; 7 nucleotides align to TRBD2. J gave up 2 bases and V 4 bases, and 10 bases lay outside the gene matches. Germline CDR1 reads SGDLS; CDR2 reads YYNGEE. The CDR3 has 16 amino acids. The CDR3 loop reads CASSTEAGTNTDTQYF. The CDR3, as DNA: TGTGCCAGCAGCACAGAAGCGGGAACAAACACAGATACGCAGTATTTT.

The chain is built from TRBV3-1 and TRBJ2-3; 10 positions agree with TRBD2. V was pared by 0 bases and J by 4 bases, with 7 bases of the junction left unmatched. Germline lookup yields CDR1 LGHDT and CDR2 YNNKEL (reference sequence). The CDR3 spans 17 residues. The CDR3 DNA follows: TGTGCCAGCAGCCAAGAAGGGCTAGCGGGAGTCCCAGATACGCAGTATTTT. Encoded protein: CASSQEGLAGVPDTQYF.

A few counts support this clonotype. The V and J genes are TRBV5-1 and TRBJ2-3; a possible D gene is TRBD1 (6 bases). Per the germline V gene, CDR1 is SGHRS and CDR2 is YFSETQ. This CDR3 contains 15 residues. V was clipped by 0 bases and J by 5 bases, with 13 bases between them. The CDR3 DNA reads TGCGCCAGCAGCTTGGTTGGGGGCAGGGTAGATACGCAGTATTTT. Translation: CASSLVGGRVDTQYF.

The chain joins TRBV12-3 or TRBV12-4 to TRBJ2-7; 8 bases are a match to TRBD2. The V and J ends lost 6 bases and 5 bases, in that order; junction bases with no gene match: 9. CDR3 length equals 14 residues. The CDR3 nucleotides are TGTGCCAGCAGCCCCAAAGCGGGAGACAACGAGCAGTACTTC. It specifies CASSPKAGDNEQYF.

This clonotype occurred a few times. The rearrangement links TRBV9 to TRBJ1-1, with 7 bases lining up with TRBD1. V was clipped by 0 bases and J by 0 bases; unmatched bases: 5. The CDR3 length is 16 residues. Germline CDR1 SGDLS, CDR2 YYNGEE. CDR3 amino acids: CASSVDPGTVNTEAFF. The CDR3 DNA is TGTGCCAGCAGCGTAGATCCCGGGACAGTGAACACTGAAGCTTTCTTT. The complete variable domain, with remaining parts taken from reference TRBV9 and TRBJ1-1, reads DSGVTQTPKHLITATGQRVTLRCSPRSGDLSVYWYQQSLDQGLQFLIQYYNGEERAKGNILERFSAQQFPDLHSELNLSSLELGDSALYFCASSVDPGTVNTEAFFGQGTRLTVV.

The chain couples TRBV12-3 or TRBV12-4 to TRBJ1-6, with a tentative D call TRBD1 (6 bases). The V end was cut by 5 bases, the J end by 8 bases, with 7 bases between. This CDR3 is 12 amino acids long. The CDR3 is CASSPGDSPLHF. The CDR3 bases are TGTGCCAGCAGTCCAGGGGATTCACCCCTCCACTTT.

This clonotype was picked up a small number of times. The CDR3 spells CASSQAAISSSVYYEQYF. In nucleotides, the CDR3 is TGCGCCAGCAGCCAAGCGGCCATTTCGTCAAGTGTGTATTACGAGCAGTACTTC. The V and J genes are TRBV4-1 and TRBJ2-7; D is unresolved. Germline V CDR1 and CDR2: MGHRA, YSYEKL. The CDR3 is made up of 18 amino acids. The V and J ends lost 1 base and 4 bases respectively, with 23 bases between them.